The rows below give T cell receptor beta chains drawn from one sample of a study of T cell repertoires in cytomegalovirus infection. Their recognized antigens are unknown. TCRdb recomputed calls from the reads with MiXCR, one row per CDR3 protein. Among 340,000 or so distinct CDR3 sequences, about 25% were seen once, and the ten largest hold about an eighth. Sample: cultured PBMCs, taken from culture after CMV antigen stimulation. These receptors were collected from a human donor in good health (CMV status not recorded). Some clones in this sample may be carry-over from other donors' samples. Each CDR3 is given with its conserved first and last residue. The D gene is left open where the match is weak. Clone size is stated in some rows and not others, as once, few, many or a class when expanded.

j_call v_call clone_size cdr3_length d_call cdr3_aa cdr3_nt
TRBJ1-1 TRBV7-2 many 15 TRBD1 CASSLRQGLNTEAFF TGTGCCAGCAGCTTAAGACAGGGGTTAAACACTGAAGCTTTCTTT
TRBJ1-2 TRBV7-9 NA 15 NA CASSPSVVTGYGYTF TGTGCCAGCAGCCCTTCGGTGGTGACTGGCTATGGCTACACCTTC
TRBJ2-2 TRBV6-2/TRBV6-3 NA 14 NA CASSYSHGTGELFF TGTGCCAGCAGTTACTCACACGGGACCGGGGAGCTGTTTTTT
TRBJ2-1 TRBV7-9 few 16 NA CASSPAEGPIYNEQFF TGTGCCAGCAGCCCCGCCGAGGGACCAATCTACAATGAGCAGTTCTTC
TRBJ1-4 TRBV12-3/TRBV12-4 NA 14 NA CASSPQGPNEKLFF TGTGCCAGCAGTCCCCAGGGGCCGAATGAAAAACTGTTTTTT
TRBJ2-3 TRBV7-2 NA 16 NA CASSRSGDPSTDTQYF TGTGCCAGCAGCCGATCCGGGGACCCTAGCACAGATACGCAGTATTTT
TRBJ2-3 TRBV12-3/TRBV12-4 NA 14 NA CASRKTRSTDTQYF TGTGCCAGCAGGAAGACTAGAAGCACAGATACGCAGTATTTT
TRBJ2-1 TRBV7-9 few 15 TRBD2 CASSGREREGNEQFF TGTGCCAGCAGCGGAAGGGAGCGGGAGGGCAATGAGCAGTTCTTC
TRBJ2-1 TRBV12-5 NA 12 NA CASGFGTFEQFF TGTGCTAGTGGTTTCGGGACTTTTGAGCAGTTCTTC
TRBJ1-2 TRBV19 NA 14 NA CASSIWGSGEGYTF TGTGCCAGTAGTATTTGGGGCAGCGGGGAAGGCTACACCTTC
TRBJ2-2 TRBV7-2 many 15 NA CASSSRPINTGELFF TGTGCCAGCAGCTCCAGGCCAATCAACACCGGGGAGCTGTTTTTT
TRBJ2-5 TRBV20-1 NA 13 TRBD2 CSAGLAGEGTQYF TGCAGTGCTGGTCTAGCGGGAGAGGGGACCCAGTACTTC
TRBJ2-3 TRBV7-6 NA 15 TRBD1 CASSLGGQGGDTQYF TGTGCCAGCAGCTTGGGGGGACAGGGGGGGGATACGCAGTATTTT
TRBJ2-1 TRBV7-2 many 16 TRBD2 CASSLMSGRASDEQFF TGTGCCAGCAGCTTGATGAGCGGGAGGGCCTCGGATGAGCAGTTCTTC
TRBJ2-3 TRBV7-2 many 17 TRBD2 CASSLAFLAGRTDTQYF TGTGCCAGCAGCTTAGCCTTTCTAGCGGGGCGCACAGATACGCAGTATTTT
TRBJ2-5 TRBV29-1 NA 12 NA CSVERPGETQYF TGCAGCGTTGAAAGGCCAGGGGAGACCCAGTACTTC
TRBJ2-7 TRBV7-2 many 13 NA CASSLVRAYEQYF TGTGCCAGCAGCTTAGTCCGAGCCTACGAGCAGTACTTC
TRBJ2-7 TRBV4-1 NA 17 NA CASSQEGIGLYSYEQYF TGCGCCAGCAGCCAAGAGGGGATCGGACTATACTCCTACGAGCAGTACTTC
TRBJ2-4 TRBV12-3/TRBV12-4 many 14 NA CASSYGISKNIQYF TGTGCCAGCAGTTACGGGATCTCCAAAAACATTCAGTACTTC
TRBJ2-3 TRBV6-1 NA 14 NA CASGTATSTDTQYF TGTGCCAGTGGGACCGCGACTAGCACAGATACGCAGTATTTT
TRBJ1-2 TRBV4-3 NA 15 NA CASSQDTGAGYGYTF TGCGCCAGCAGCCAAGATACGGGGGCAGGGTATGGCTACACCTTC
TRBJ2-7 TRBV10-3 NA 15 TRBD2 CAISGASGKTYEQYF TGTGCCATCAGTGGAGCTAGCGGCAAAACCTACGAGCAGTACTTC
TRBJ2-5 TRBV12-3/TRBV12-4 many 17 TRBD2 CASSPGLAGAGGETQYF TGTGCCAGCAGCCCGGGACTAGCGGGAGCTGGTGGAGAGACCCAGTACTTC
TRBJ2-3 TRBV2 NA 14 TRBD1 CASSGEDRPDTQYF TGTGCCAGCAGTGGAGAGGACAGGCCAGATACGCAGTATTTT
TRBJ2-5 TRBV29-1 NA 13 NA CSVARQDQETQYF TGCAGCGTTGCGCGACAGGACCAAGAGACCCAGTACTTC
TRBJ2-7 TRBV6-2/TRBV6-3 NA 17 NA CASSYPTLGVGRYEQYF TGTGCCAGCAGTTACCCTACTCTGGGAGTCGGGCGCTACGAGCAGTACTTC
TRBJ2-2 TRBV12-5 NA 17 TRBD2 CASGLVGGGKGTGELFF TGTGCTAGTGGTTTGGTTGGGGGGGGGAAGGGCACCGGGGAGCTGTTTTTT
TRBJ2-3 TRBV10-3 NA 16 TRBD1 CAISESFGTATDTQYF TGTGCCATCAGTGAGTCCTTTGGGACAGCCACAGATACGCAGTATTTT
TRBJ1-1 TRBV12-3/TRBV12-4 many 13 NA CASSLAMNTEAFF TGTGCCAGCAGTTTAGCAATGAACACTGAAGCTTTCTTT
TRBJ2-5 TRBV7-6 many 14 NA CASSLDVGQETQYF TGTGCCAGCAGCTTAGATGTGGGCCAAGAGACCCAGTACTTC
TRBJ2-5 TRBV4-1 few 16 TRBD1 CASSHGTGRGEETQYF TGCGCCAGCAGCCACGGGACAGGGCGAGGGGAAGAGACCCAGTACTTC
TRBJ2-1 TRBV7-2 many 12 NA CASSSAWNEQFF TGTGCCAGCAGCTCAGCTTGGAATGAGCAGTTCTTC
TRBJ2-3 TRBV20-1 NA 14 TRBD2 CSASPLAGVDTQYF TGCAGTGCTAGCCCGTTGGCGGGAGTCGATACGCAGTATTTT
TRBJ1-1 TRBV27 few 16 NA CARGWAREFPNTEAFF TGTGCCAGGGGCTGGGCCAGGGAGTTTCCGAACACTGAAGCTTTCTTT
TRBJ1-4 TRBV2 NA 15 NA CASTPRGGYNEKLFF TGTGCCAGCACCCCAAGAGGTGGATATAATGAAAAACTGTTTTTT
TRBJ2-1 TRBV29-1 NA 18 NA CSVDGSVGAAVHYNEQFF TGCAGCGTCGACGGCTCGGTTGGGGCAGCCGTTCATTACAATGAGCAGTTCTTC
TRBJ1-2 TRBV9 few 15 NA CASSPADLGDYGYTF TGTGCCAGCAGCCCTGCGGACTTGGGGGACTATGGCTACACCTTC
TRBJ2-2 TRBV11-3 NA 15 TRBD1 CASSQRQGATGELFF TGTGCCAGCAGCCAAAGACAGGGGGCCACCGGGGAGCTGTTTTTT
TRBJ2-1 TRBV27 NA 16 TRBD2 CASRSIAGGSYNEQFF TGTGCCAGCAGATCGATAGCGGGAGGTTCCTACAATGAGCAGTTCTTC
TRBJ1-4 TRBV19 NA 15 NA CASSTVSATNEKLFF TGTGCCAGTAGTACCGTCTCCGCAACTAATGAAAAACTGTTTTTT
TRBJ2-1 TRBV7-2 many 20 TRBD2 CASSLIVASGRYATYNEQFF TGTGCCAGCAGCCTAATCGTAGCTAGCGGGAGGTACGCCACCTACAATGAGCAGTTCTTC
TRBJ2-7 TRBV6-1 NA 12 NA CASSEGRWEQYF TGTGCCAGCAGTGAAGGGAGGTGGGAGCAGTACTTC
TRBJ2-1 TRBV7-2 many 18 NA CASSLVARSGMRGHEQFF TGTGCCAGCAGCTTAGTCGCGCGTAGCGGGATGAGGGGGCATGAGCAGTTCTTC
TRBJ2-5 TRBV29-1 few 14 TRBD2 CSVGLAGVRETQYF TGCAGCGTTGGACTAGCGGGAGTTCGAGAGACCCAGTACTTC